Sequencing of this T cell receptor delta chain was carried out in a study of Vδ1+ human thymocytes. Notes on the study in general: In the thymus, TRG and TRD repertoires looked highly polyclonal with Gaussian CDR3 lengths.

CDR1 is TSWWSYY, CDR2 QGS, per germline. The CDR3 covers 22 residues. V lost 1 base and J lost 0, with 30 bases in between. Of note for this clone: The antigen is unknown.

Thymocytes were sorted as CD3+ TCRVdelta1+ TCRVdelta2- after alphabeta T cell depletion. Sequences come from RNA converted to cDNA by reverse transcription. The CDR3 regions were amplified by multiplex PCR from V-gene primers to a constant-region primer. TCRdb re-processed the multiplex PCR reads via CATT. This repertoire shows more than 50,000 delta-chain clones, about a sixth found once; its top ten account for around 0.5%. The chain links TRDV1 to TRDJ1; either TRDD2 or TRDD3 may supply D (7 bases each). Sequencing was done on a sample of Vdelta1+ gamma-delta thymocytes from the thymus. The subset denotes: FACS-sorted CD3+ TCRalphabeta- TCRVdelta1+ TCRVdelta2- thymocytes. This receptor was identified in a boy less than two years old who had congenital heart surgery. DNA of the CDR3: TGTGCTCTTGGGGAACCTACATTCCTACCCGGGGGATTCCCGACGTACACCGATAAACTCATCTTT. Its protein is CALGEPTFLPGGFPTYTDKLIF.